These 28 T cell receptor beta chains share one sample of origin, sequenced in a study of molecular identifiers for immune sequencing clone quantification. In TCRdb, the PCR reads were re-called with MiXCR into one record per CDR3 protein. The sample lists a few hundred thousand distinct CDR3 sequences, roughly a quarter seen once, with approximately 0.74% in the top ten. The sample taken for sequencing was naive CD8+ T cells from blood, with Jurkat cell RNA spiked in. Subset given: FACS-sorted CD8+CD4-CCR7+CD45RA+ naive T cells. The source of these receptors is a human donor in good health. Some libraries in this study had Jurkat cell RNA spiked in.

This clonotype was observed at least ten times. The chain is built from TRBV20-1 and TRBJ2-4; TRBD2 aligns across 7 bases. With 1 base clipped from V and 0 bases from J, the junction kept 12 bases outside the gene matches. The CDR3 totals 18 residues. Looked up from germline, CDR1 is DFQATT and CDR2 is SNEGSKA (reference sequence). Here the CDR3 DNA reads TGCAGTGCTAGAGTCCACAGCGGGGAAAGCCTAGCCAAAAACATTCAGTACTTC. Its protein product is CSARVHSGESLAKNIQYF.

This clonotype was seen at least ten times. This chain's CDR3 is CASSRQGMPYEQYF. CDR3 DNA sequence: TGTGCCAGCAGCCGTCAGGGAATGCCCTACGAGCAGTACTTC. The chain combines TRBV7-9 with TRBJ2-7; D possibly corresponds to TRBD1 (5 bases). The germline V gene encodes CDR1 SEHNR and CDR2 FQNEAQ (reference sequence). The CDR3 is made up of 14 amino acids. V lost 5 bases, J lost 2 bases, and 13 bases lay in between. The variable domain in full, with the rest retrieved from reference TRBV7-9 and TRBJ2-7, is DTGVSQNPRHKITKRGQNVTFRCDPISEHNRLYWYRQTLGQGPEFLTYFQNEAQLEKSRLLSDRFSAERPKGSFSTLEIQRTEQGDSAMYLCASSRQGMPYEQYFGPGTRLTVT.

V and J are TRBV27 and TRBJ2-3; 7 bases align to TRBD1. Per germline, CDR1 MNHEY and CDR2 SMNVEV (reference sequence). V trimming: 6 bases; J trimming: 2 bases; junction bases outside the gene matches: 8. This CDR3 region has 15 residues. The DNA of the CDR3 is TGTGCCAGCAGACTTGGGACAGCTACCACAGATACGCAGTATTTT. As protein: CASRLGTATTDTQYF.

The V and J genes are TRBV12-3 or TRBV12-4 and TRBJ2-7, with D unclear. This CDR3 has 14 amino acids. The V end lost 1 base, the J end lost 1 base, and 8 bases lay between the germline ends. The CDR3 bases are TGTGCCAGCAGTTTAGTATGGGATTCCTACGAGCAGTACTTC. Its translation: CASSLVWDSYEQYF.

Concerning this clonotype: This CDR3 fails to terminate in the conserved phenylalanine or tryptophan, so it likely reflects a read error. This chain joins TRBV6-5 and TRBJ1-6; D remains unclear. V lost 6 bases, J lost 6 bases, and 3 bases lay in between. The CDR3 covers 11 residues. Germline lookup yields CDR1 MNHEY and CDR2 SVGAGI. The CDR3 region is CASSSNSPLHS. The CDR3 DNA reads as TGTGCCAGCAGCTCTAATTCACCCCTCCACTCT.

There are a few counts of this clonotype. The chain joins TRBV5-6 to TRBJ2-3, with 9 bases aligning to TRBD2. V lost 1 base and J lost 2; bases outside the gene matches: 2. The V gene's germline CDR1 is SGHDT and CDR2 YYEEEE. The CDR3 is made up of 15 amino acids. The CDR3 DNA sequence: TGTGCCAGCAGCTTGACTAGCGGGTACACAGATACGCAGTATTTT. This sequence encodes CASSLTSGYTDTQYF.

This clonotype was seen repeatedly, ten times or more. The V call is TRBV19, the J call TRBJ1-1; TRBD1 matches 7 bases. V was clipped by 6 bases and J by 4 bases; unmatched bases: 8. CDR1 LNHDA and CDR2 SQIVND come from the germline V gene (reference sequence). The CDR3 runs 14 residues. CDR3 DNA: TGTGCCAGTAGCCTCGACAGGGCGGCCACTGAAGCTTTCTTT. It yields the protein CASSLDRAATEAFF.

This clonotype has just a few counts. This chain connects TRBV3-1 to TRBJ2-7, with a weak D call TRBD2 (6 bases). V shed 10 bases and J shed 1 base, with 14 bases lying between them. The CDR3 is made up of 13 amino acids. The V gene's germline CDR1 is LGHDT and CDR2 YNNKEL (reference sequence). DNA for the CDR3: TGTGCCACGGAGGGCGGAACGTCCTACGAGCAGTACTTC. It is translated as CATEGGTSYEQYF.

The V call is TRBV29-1, the J call TRBJ2-7; D is perhaps TRBD1 (7 bases). CDR3 length: 13 residues. Trimming pared 0 bases from V and 3 bases from J, leaving 9 bases between. Germline CDR1 SQVTM, CDR2 ANQGSEA. The CDR3 nucleotides are TGCAGCGTTGAAGATCAGGGGGGCTACGAGCAGTACTTC. The encoded protein is CSVEDQGGYEQYF.

This clonotype was recorded at least ten times. This chain links TRBV27 with TRBJ1-1; no definite D call. CDR3 length: 15 residues. Trimming took 2 bases from V and 4 from J, leaving 14 bases between them. Germline V gene lookup returns CDR1 MNHEY and CDR2 SMNVEV (reference sequence). CDR3 protein: CASSLGITGGTEAFF. The CDR3, as DNA: TGTGCCAGCAGTTTAGGGATTACGGGCGGCACTGAAGCTTTCTTT.

At least ten counts were recorded for this clonotype. The junction departs from the called germline gene at one end, perhaps through a read error. This chain uses TRBV29-1 with TRBJ2-3; 9 nucleotides match TRBD2. This CDR3 has 11 amino acids. Germline CDR1 SQVTM, CDR2 ANQGSEA. The DNA of the CDR3 is TGCAGCGGTGCGCTTGCGGGAGGGCTTATTTTT. Its protein is CSGALAGGLIF.

The V gene is TRBV7-6, the J gene TRBJ2-7, with D tentatively TRBD1 (5 bases). This CDR3 is 14 amino acids long. Trimming took 4 bases from V and 3 from J, leaving 13 bases between them. The germline gives CDR1 SGHVS, CDR2 FNYEAQ. The CDR3 nucleotides read TGTGCCAGCAGCTCAACGGCAGGGTTCTACGAGCAGTACTTC. This translates into CASSSTAGFYEQYF.

As concerns this clonotype: The junction differs from germline at one of its ends, possibly a read error. J is TRBJ2-7 and V is TRBV4-3, with 10 bases identical to TRBD2. The germline CDR1 and CDR2 sequences are LGHNA and YSLEER. The CDR3 length is 15 residues. CDR3 DNA sequence: TGCGCCAGCAGCCAAAGGACTAGCGGACTTTACGGGCAGTACTTC. This codes for CASSQRTSGLYGQYF.

In this sample, this clonotype turned up a few times. V gene TRBV7-9 combines with J gene TRBJ2-3, with D possibly being TRBD1 (6 bases). The CDR3 is made up of 16 amino acids. Trimming shortened V by 5 bases and J by 2 bases, and 17 bases separated the two germline ends. CDR1 and CDR2 from the germline V gene are SEHNR and FQNEAQ (reference sequence). The DNA for the CDR3 is TGTGCCAGCAGCCCCCGGACAGCTCAACTCACAGATACGCAGTATTTT. It encodes CASSPRTAQLTDTQYF.

The gene calls are TRBV12-3 or TRBV12-4 and TRBJ2-5, with TRBD2 identical over 11 bases. J was trimmed by 4 bases and V by 4 bases; bases with no gene match: 5. The CDR3 consists of 15 residues. The CDR3 DNA reads TGTGCCAGCAGTTCAGGGACTAGCGGCCCAGAGACCCAGTACTTC. This translates into CASSSGTSGPETQYF.

This clonotype was counted at least ten times. The chain is built from TRBV9 and TRBJ2-7; D may be TRBD2 (6 bases). CDR1 and CDR2 (germline): SGDLS, YYNGEE. This CDR3 is 18 amino acids long. The ends were cut back, 0 bases at V and 2 bases at J, with 21 bases in the middle. In DNA form, the CDR3 reads TGTGCCAGCAGCGTAGCGTGGGACTCAAGAGAGGCGACCTACGAGCAGTACTTC. Residues: CASSVAWDSREATYEQYF. The whole variable domain, filled in from reference TRBV9 and TRBJ2-7, reads DSGVTQTPKHLITATGQRVTLRCSPRSGDLSVYWYQQSLDQGLQFLIQYYNGEERAKGNILERFSAQQFPDLHSELNLSSLELGDSALYFCASSVAWDSREATYEQYFGPGTRLTVT.

As to this clonotype: With a much larger clone just one base away, this may be a read error. V gene TRBV4-3 combines with J gene TRBJ1-2, with a tentative D call TRBD1 (6 bases). CDR1 LGHNA and CDR2 YSLEER come from the germline V gene. The CDR3 spans 17 residues. CDR3 sequence (DNA): TGCGCCGGCAGCCAAGGCGGGCCGGGACACCCTAACTATGGCTACACCTTC. Its protein is CAGSQGGPGHPNYGYTF.

This clonotype came up many times. The DNA for the CDR3 is TGCGCCAGCAGCCAAGGTAGTCAGGGATACACCGGGGAGCTGTTTTTT. The encoded protein is CASSQGSQGYTGELFF. The V and J genes are TRBV4-1 and TRBJ2-2; D is possibly TRBD1 (5 bases). Germline V gene lookup returns CDR1 MGHRA and CDR2 YSYEKL. The ends were cut back, 1 base at V and 3 bases at J, with 12 bases in the middle. The CDR3 contains 16 residues.

This chain connects TRBV6-6 to TRBJ2-1; 11 bases are shared with TRBD2. Trimming at V came to 2 bases and at J to 8 bases, leaving 14 bases not matched to a gene. The CDR3 covers 18 residues. Germline V lookup: CDR1 MNHNY, CDR2 SVGAGI (reference sequence). CDR3 in amino acids: CASSYQTLSGGAGYEQFF. CDR3 nucleotides: TGTGCCAGCAGTTACCAAACCCTTAGCGGGGGGGCGGGGTATGAGCAGTTCTTC.

This clonotype was detected ten times or more. The chain recombines TRBV28 with TRBJ2-3, with D perhaps given as TRBD1 or TRBD2 (5 bases each). V was pared by 7 bases and J by 0 bases, with 14 bases between. Germline-derived CDR1 and CDR2 are MDHEN and SYDVKM. The CDR3 spans 15 residues. For the CDR3, the DNA is TGTGCCAGCATCAGAGTGGGGGATAGCACAGATACGCAGTATTTT. Residues: CASIRVGDSTDTQYF. The whole variable domain, remainder taken from reference TRBV28 and TRBJ2-3, is DVKVTQSSRYLVKRTGEKVFLECVQDMDHENMFWYRQDPGLGLRLIYFSYDVKMKEKGDIPEGYSVSREKKERFSLILESASTNQTSMYLCASIRVGDSTDTQYFGPGTRLTVL.

This clonotype was counted between two and nine times. V gene TRBV4-1 combines with J gene TRBJ2-1, with TRBD1 matching 7 bases. Germline V lookup: CDR1 MGHRA, CDR2 YSYEKL. V trimming: 0 bases; J trimming: 8 bases; junction bases outside the gene matches: 7. CDR3 size: 15 residues. The CDR3 DNA sequence: TGCGCCAGCAGCCAAGATAGGGGGCCGAGGCATGAGCAGTTCTTC. Translation gives CASSQDRGPRHEQFF.

This clonotype was counted many times. The rearrangement uses TRBV6-5 and TRBJ2-7, with 14 bases matching TRBD2. The V gene's germline CDR1 is MNHEY and CDR2 SVGAGI. CDR3 length: 16 amino acids. The trim removed 6 bases at V and 5 bases at J, leaving 9 bases unmatched. The CDR3 here is CASSLSTSGRVDEQYF. The CDR3 DNA reads as TGTGCCAGCAGCTTATCGACTAGCGGGAGGGTCGACGAGCAGTACTTC.

The chain uses TRBV3-1 and TRBJ1-1; a weak D match, TRBD1 (6 bases). V was clipped by 6 bases and J by 0 bases, with 14 bases between them. CDR3 length equals 15 residues. Germline-derived CDR1 and CDR2 are LGHDT and YNNKEL (reference sequence). CDR3 sequence (DNA): TGTGCCAGCAGTACGATACAGGGTTTGAACACTGAAGCTTTCTTT. Translation: CASSTIQGLNTEAFF. The full variable domain, in which reference TRBV3-1 and TRBJ1-1 provide the parts outside the CDR3, is DTAVSQTPKYLVTQMGNDKSIKCEQNLGHDTMYWYKQDSKKFLKIMFSYNNKELIINETVPNRFSPKSPDKAHLNLHINSLELGDSAVYFCASSTIQGLNTEAFFGQGTRLTVV.

This clonotype has ten or more counts. This chain joins TRBV5-4 and TRBJ2-3; maybe TRBD1 (5 bases). This CDR3 contains 14 residues. V lost 3 bases and J 4 bases, leaving 12 bases between the germline ends. Germline V gives CDR1 SGHNT, CDR2 YYREEE (reference sequence). Written as DNA, the CDR3 is TGTGCCAGCAGCTCCCAGGGATCCGCAGATACGCAGTATTTT. Translated, it gives CASSSQGSADTQYF. Complete variable domain (other parts from reference TRBV5-4 and TRBJ2-3): ETGVTQSPTHLIKTRGQQVTLRCSSQSGHNTVSWYQQALGQGPQFIFQYYREEENGRGNFPPRFSGLQFPNYSSELNVNALELDDSALYLCASSSQGSADTQYFGPGTRLTVL.

There are many counts of this clonotype. V and J are TRBV12-3 or TRBV12-4 and TRBJ2-2; the D call may be TRBD1 or TRBD2 (5 bases each). The length of the CDR3 is 13 residues. V was pared by 6 bases and J by 6 bases, with 11 bases between. CDR3 sequence reads: CASSLGTAGELFF. In DNA form, the CDR3 reads TGTGCCAGCAGCCTGGGGACGGCCGGGGAGCTGTTTTTT.

Details on this clonotype: With a much larger clone just one base away, this may be a read error. V and J are TRBV28 and TRBJ2-5; D possibly corresponds to TRBD2 (5 bases). This CDR3 is built from 15 residues. Looked up from germline, CDR1 is MDHEN and CDR2 is SYDVKM. This chain's CDR3 is CASSLRQVLRETQCF. The CDR3 DNA is TGTGCCAGCAGTTTGCGTCAGGTCCTGAGGGAGACCCAGTGCTTC. The complete variable domain, with remaining parts taken from reference TRBV28 and TRBJ2-5, reads DVKVTQSSRYLVKRTGEKVFLECVQDMDHENMFWYRQDPGLGLRLIYFSYDVKMKEKGDIPEGYSVSREKKERFSLILESASTNQTSMYLCASSLRQVLRETQCFGPGTRLLVL.

The chain uses TRBV29-1 and TRBJ1-1; 7 positions match TRBD1. V shed 2 bases and J 7 bases; nucleotides not matched to a gene: 7. In germline, CDR1 is SQVTM, CDR2 ANQGSEA. The CDR3 is 13 amino acids. CDR3 region: CSVERTGDFEAFF. The CDR3 DNA is TGCAGCGTTGAAAGGACAGGCGATTTTGAAGCTTTCTTT.

This chain uses TRBV7-9 with TRBJ2-1, with 7 bases aligning to TRBD2. V lost 3 bases, J lost 8 bases, and 10 bases stayed unmatched. The CDR3 totals 15 residues. Looked up from germline, CDR1 is SEHNR and CDR2 is FQNEAQ (reference sequence). CDR3: CASSLAPGSGDEQFF. The CDR3 DNA sequence: TGTGCCAGCAGCTTGGCGCCGGGGAGCGGGGATGAGCAGTTCTTC. Complete variable domain (other parts from reference TRBV7-9 and TRBJ2-1): DTGVSQNPRHKITKRGQNVTFRCDPISEHNRLYWYRQTLGQGPEFLTYFQNEAQLEKSRLLSDRFSAERPKGSFSTLEIQRTEQGDSAMYLCASSLAPGSGDEQFFGPGTRLTVL.